Each of the 13 T cell receptor beta chains below was sequenced from the same sample in a study of blood T cell repertoires in COVID-19. Produced via immunoSEQ multiplex PCR; TCRdb's table is partial and in-frame only. The top ten hold approximately 4.5% of the sample, which has about 58,000 clones, more than 70% seen once. The sequenced material came from peripheral blood. The receptors were gathered from a man aged 35-49 years with active COVID-19.

The gene calls are TRBV2 and TRBJ2-1, with 10 bases lining up with TRBD2. Germline V CDR1 and CDR2: SNHLY, FYNNEI. With V trimmed by 1 base and J by 6 bases, 6 bases remained unmatched. The length of the CDR3 is 16 residues. The DNA for the CDR3 is TGTGCCAGCAGTGAAGTTGGTCTAGCGGGGGTCAATGAGCAGTTCTTC. Translated: CASSEVGLAGVNEQFF.

This clone was seen only a few times. The gene calls are TRBV4-1 and TRBJ2-7; tentatively, D is TRBD2 (5 bases). CDR1 and CDR2 (germline): MGHRA, YSYEKL. The V gene lost 3 bases and the J gene lost 3 bases, with 18 bases spanning the gap. The CDR3 totals 16 residues. CDR3 nucleotides: TGCGCCAGCAGCCAGGGATTAGCCGGGGTCTTCTACGAGCAGTACTTC. Its protein product is CASSQGLAGVFYEQYF.

This clone was seen ten or more times. V and J are TRBV5-6 and TRBJ2-7; 10 bases align to TRBD2. The CDR3 has 15 residues. V trimming: 4 bases; J trimming: 6 bases; junction bases outside the gene matches: 10. CDR1 is SGHDT, CDR2 YYEEEE, per germline. CDR3 amino acids: CASSAPAGGPSEQYF. CDR3 bases: TGTGCCAGCAGCGCCCCAGCGGGAGGGCCCTCCGAGCAGTACTTC. Looking up the rest from reference TRBV5-6 and TRBJ2-7 gives the full variable domain: DAGVTQSPTHLIKTRGQQVTLRCSPKSGHDTVSWYQQALGQGPQFIFQYYEEEERQRGNFPDRFSGHQFPNYSSELNVNALLLGDSALYLCASSAPAGGPSEQYFGPGTRLTVT.

The chain joins TRBV5-1 to TRBJ2-7; perhaps TRBD2 as D (7 bases). Germline CDR1 SGHRS, CDR2 YFSETQ. The V end was cut by 5 bases, the J end by 4 bases, with 34 bases between. This CDR3 region has 20 residues. The CDR3 loop reads CASSSRGSGDPRGGGYEQYF. The CDR3 region has the DNA TGCGCCAGCAGTTCTAGGGGGAGTGGGGACCCCCGCGGCGGGGGTTACGAGCAGTACTTC. The entire variable domain, with the rest obtained from reference TRBV5-1 and TRBJ2-7, is as follows: KAGVTQTPRYLIKTRGQQVTLSCSPISGHRSVSWYQQTPGQGLQFLFEYFSETQRNKGNFPGRFSGRQFSNSRSEMNVSTLELGDSALYLCASSSRGSGDPRGGGYEQYFGPGTRLTVT.

The V call is TRBV5-1, the J call TRBJ1-6; D remains unclear. Germline CDR1 SGHRS, CDR2 YFSETQ. This CDR3 is 16 amino acids long. Trimming took 0 bases from V and 10 from J, leaving 17 bases between them. This CDR3 is CASSLAGSNSGSPLHF. The CDR3 nucleotides read TGCGCCAGCAGCTTGGCCGGATCGAATTCGGGATCACCCCTCCACTTT.

The gene calls are TRBV7-8 and TRBJ2-1; TRBD2 aligns across 7 bases. Unmatched junction bases numbered 11, after V lost 9 bases and J lost 3 bases. CDR3 length: 15 residues. Germline-derived CDR1 and CDR2 are SGHVS and FQNEAQ. The DNA of the CDR3 is TGTGCCAGTACTCTAGCGGTTGGACTCTACAATGAGCAGTTCTTC. It translates to CASTLAVGLYNEQFF. Drawing the rest from reference TRBV7-8 and TRBJ2-1, the complete variable domain is GAGVSQSPRYKVAKRGQDVALRCDPISGHVSLFWYQQALGQGPEFLTYFQNEAQLDKSGLPSDRFFAERPEGSVSTLKIQRTQQEDSAVYLCASTLAVGLYNEQFFGPGTRLTVL.

The V call is TRBV19, the J call TRBJ1-1; D is possibly TRBD1 (6 bases). Germline V gene lookup returns CDR1 LNHDA and CDR2 SQIVND (reference sequence). The CDR3 has 13 residues. V was clipped by 2 bases and J by 7 bases, with 11 bases between them. The CDR3 coding sequence is TGTGCCAGTAGTATATCGGACAGAGATGAAGCTTTCTTT. Its protein product is CASSISDRDEAFF.

The chain has TRBV27 and TRBJ2-7; D possibly corresponds to TRBD2 (6 bases). Looked up from germline, CDR1 is MNHEY and CDR2 is SMNVEV (reference sequence). V shed 2 bases and J shed 2 bases, with 13 bases lying between them. This CDR3 is 15 amino acids long. The CDR3 protein is CASSLGLSGTYEQYF. CDR3 DNA: TGTGCCAGCAGTTTAGGACTATCCGGGACCTACGAGCAGTACTTC.

DNA for the CDR3: TGTGCCAGCAGTTTACCCGGGTATCCGGCAGATACGCAGTATTTT. This translates into CASSLPGYPADTQYF. The chain couples TRBV28 to TRBJ2-3; no clear D. This CDR3 has 15 amino acids. The germline CDR1 and CDR2 sequences are MDHEN and SYDVKM. Trimming shortened V by 2 bases and J by 4 bases, and 13 bases separated the two germline ends.

This clone was found once. The rearrangement joins TRBV7-2 to TRBJ1-2, with TRBD1 as a possible D gene (6 bases). Germline CDR1 SGHTA, CDR2 FQGNSA. This CDR3 has 12 residues. The CDR3 reads CGGGRTGYGYTF. The DNA for the CDR3 is TGTGGGGGGGGCCGCACGGGCTATGGCTACACCTTC.

The gene calls are TRBV3-1 (or the pseudogene TRBV3-2) and TRBJ2-1; D remains unclear. CDR3 length: 19 amino acids. V lost 2 bases and J lost 5, with 25 bases in between. Germline CDR1 reads LGHDT; CDR2 reads YNNKEL (reference sequence). DNA of the CDR3: TGTGCCAGCAGCCAAATCACTCCTCAAGCTGGCACTCTAGACAATGAGCAGTTCTTC. It specifies CASSQITPQAGTLDNEQFF.

CDR3 nucleotides: TGTGCCAGCAGCTTACCCGATGGTGCAGGGGCCAGCTCCTACAATGAGCAGTTCTTC. Protein sequence: CASSLPDGAGASSYNEQFF. J is TRBJ2-1 and V is TRBV7-8; the D gene is possibly TRBD1 (6 bases). The CDR3 sequence is 19 residues long. Looked up from germline, CDR1 is SGHVS and CDR2 is FQNEAQ. Deletions cut 2 bases from V and 0 bases from J, with 20 bases between.

J is TRBJ2-3 and V is TRBV7-9; D gene ambiguous. V shed 5 bases and J shed 2 bases, with 14 bases lying between them. Germline V gene data show CDR1 as SEHNR and CDR2 as FQNEAQ (reference sequence). The length of the CDR3 is 15 residues. CDR3 loop: CASSLGSRFTDTQYF. The CDR3 nucleotides read TGTGCCAGCAGCCTAGGCTCGAGGTTCACAGATACGCAGTATTTT.